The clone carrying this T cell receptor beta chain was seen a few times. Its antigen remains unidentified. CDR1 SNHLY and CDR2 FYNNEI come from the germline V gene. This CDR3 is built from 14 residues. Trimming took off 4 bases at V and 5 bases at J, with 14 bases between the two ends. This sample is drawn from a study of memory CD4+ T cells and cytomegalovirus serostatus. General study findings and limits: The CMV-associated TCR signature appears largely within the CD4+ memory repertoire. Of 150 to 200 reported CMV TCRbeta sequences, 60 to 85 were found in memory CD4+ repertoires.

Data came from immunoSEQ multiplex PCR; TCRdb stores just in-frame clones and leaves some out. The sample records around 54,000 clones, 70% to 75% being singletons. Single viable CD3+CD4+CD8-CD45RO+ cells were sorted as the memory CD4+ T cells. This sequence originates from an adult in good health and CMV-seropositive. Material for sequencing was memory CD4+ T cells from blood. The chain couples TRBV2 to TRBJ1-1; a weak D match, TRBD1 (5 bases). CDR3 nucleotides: TGTGCCAGCAGTGTGGAGAAAGGGGTGACTGAAGCTTTCTTT. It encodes CASSVEKGVTEAFF.